This TCR beta chain was obtained from a study of T cells after yellow fever vaccination. Germline V gene sequence: CDR1 SQVTM, CDR2 ANQGSEA. The length of the CDR3 is 12 residues. V lost 6 bases and J lost 5; bases outside the gene matches: 6. TCRdb reprocessed the 5' RACE reads with MiXCR, giving one entry per CDR3 protein. The sample records nearly 350,000 distinct CDR3 sequences, roughly 8.3% being singletons. This clonotype was seen a handful of times. This receptor was taken from a man between 18 and 29 years old who received the YFV17D yellow fever vaccine. V gene TRBV29-1 combines with J gene TRBJ2-7; TRBD1 matches 8 bases. The sample here was PBMCs, taken about 41 days after the first yellow fever vaccination. The CDR3, as DNA: TGCAGCGTAACGGACAGGGAGAACGAGCAGTACGTC. Encoded protein: CSVTDRENEQYV.